Listed here are 2 T cell receptor beta chains from one sample, sequenced in a study of T cell clonality in common variable immunodeficiency. For these receptors, no antigen is known. Profiled with immunoSEQ multiplex PCR; TCRdb holds only in-frame clones, not every one. The specimen gives tens of thousands of clones without singletons; the ten biggest hold 4.5% to 6%. Whole-study results and caveats: Reportedly, TCR beta sequences from common variable immunodeficiency showed fewer deletions and N-nucleotide insertions.

Sequencing was carried out using peripheral blood mononuclear cells. The receptors were gathered from a human donor with common variable immunodeficiency.

This clone was observed a handful of times. The CDR3 end is not reached by the read, which stops 3 residues before it; the germline J gene fills it in. V gene TRBV6-1 combines with J gene TRBJ2-7; 9 nucleotides agree with TRBD2. Per germline, CDR1 MNHNS and CDR2 SASEGT. V shed 4 bases, J shed 5 bases, and the junction held 9 bases outside the gene matches. This CDR3 region has 15 residues. CDR3 DNA, as far as it was read: TGTGCCAGCAGTGCCGGGACTAGCTGGAGGAACGAG. Its translation: CASSAGTSWRNE. The complete CDR3 reads CASSAGTSWRNEQYF.

This clone was picked up a small number of times. The CDR3 end falls 3 residues outside the read, so it is completed with the germline J gene. The sample holds other DNA sequences that translate to the same CDR3. The V and J genes are TRBV30 and TRBJ2-7; maybe TRBD2 (6 bases). Trimming cost V 2 bases and J 3 bases, with 26 bases left between them. This CDR3 is 18 amino acids long. CDR1 and CDR2 (germline): GTSNPN, SVGIG (reference sequence). The CDR3 region is CAWSPTGTLVVLGYEQYF. The CDR3 DNA, read in part, is TGTGCCTGGAGTCCCACCGGGACTCTGGTCGTCCTGGGCTACGAG.